The text below deals with one T cell receptor (beta chain). Antigen: not known. Produced via immunoSEQ multiplex PCR; TCRdb's table is partial and in-frame only. The table shows a few thousand clones, with 35% to 40% occurring only once. Treatment given: randomized to nivolumab then ipilimumab (arm A) or the reverse (arm B). None of the patients previously received DNA-damaging chemotherapy. V dropped 5 bases and J dropped 1; count of bases not matched to a gene: 4. CDR3 size: 15 residues. CDR1 and CDR2 from the germline V gene are SGHNT and YENEEA. This sample is part of a study of sequential checkpoint blockade in melanoma. Study background: First-line arms were nivolumab then ipilimumab, or the reverse, randomized 1:1.

Points from the study as a whole: PD-L1 staining and CD8+ counts, not mutational load, tracked tumor T-cell clonality. Clinical benefit was about 30 times likelier when tumor T-cell fraction and clonality increased.

This chain joins TRBV11-3 and TRBJ2-5; 10 nucleotides line up with TRBD2. The TCR originated in a human donor with melanoma. Specimen: tumor tissue (inferred from file names), collected from a patient given nivolumab and ipilimumab in sequence. The CDR3 loop is CASSGLAASQETQYF. The CDR3 DNA follows: TGTGCCAGCAGCGGACTAGCGGCATCCCAAGAGACCCAGTACTTC.